The 7 T cell receptor beta chains listed next were all sequenced from one sample in a study of Ad26.COV2.S vaccination and SARS-CoV-2 variants. Measured with immunoSEQ multiplex PCR; TCRdb has only the in-frame clones, and not every one. Here the sample spans about 320,000 clones, around four fifths being singletons. The treatment is: some 20 received Ad26.COV2.S at low or high dose, single or two shots; several received placebo; per-sample allocation not given. Day 63 after the first vaccine or placebo injection was the time point for sampling. The sample was peripheral blood, taken in a trial of Ad26.COV2.S vaccine versus placebo. The receptors originated from a person between 18 and 60 years old who received the Ad26.COV2.S COVID-19 vaccine or a placebo.

The rearrangement links TRBV4-1 to TRBJ2-3, with D possibly matching TRBD2 (6 bases). Trimming shortened V by 4 bases and J by 1 base, and 12 bases separated the two germline ends. CDR3 length: 15 amino acids. In germline, CDR1 is MGHRA, CDR2 YSYEKL. This CDR3 is CASSPGVAGTDTQYF. The CDR3 bases are TGCGCCAGCAGCCCGGGGGTGGCCGGCACAGATACGCAGTATTTT.

Only one count was recorded for this clone. The chain is built from TRBV10-3 and TRBJ2-3; D is unresolved. Looked up from germline, CDR1 is ENHRY and CDR2 is SYGVKD. The CDR3 covers 17 residues. V gave up 3 bases and J gave up 2 bases, with 18 bases separating them. CDR3 bases: TGTGCCATCAGTGACGACGGCCGGGCAGGCTCCACAGATACGCAGTATTTT. Residues: CAISDDGRAGSTDTQYF.

The gene calls are TRBV12-5 and TRBJ1-2; D is possibly TRBD1 (5 bases). Trimming took off 0 bases at V and 6 bases at J, with 11 bases between the two ends. Germline lookup yields CDR1 LGHNT and CDR2 FRNRAP. This CDR3 is 14 amino acids long. CDR3 amino acids: CASGLVTGLNGYTF. CDR3 sequence (DNA): TGTGCTAGTGGTTTGGTCACAGGTTTGAATGGCTACACCTTC.

V and J are TRBV7-6 and TRBJ1-1, with D hard to call. The V end was cut by 1 base, the J end by 3 bases, with 12 bases between. The CDR3 totals 15 residues. CDR1 and CDR2 from the germline V gene are SGHVS and FNYEAQ. DNA for the CDR3: TGTGCCAGCAGCTTAGGTCTCGGTCGGTACACTGAAGCTTTCTTT. It specifies CASSLGLGRYTEAFF.

The chain employs TRBV27 and TRBJ1-2; D is undetermined. The CDR3 runs 16 residues. V lost 0 bases, J lost 0 bases, and 11 bases lay in between. Germline CDR1 is MNHEY and CDR2 is SMNVEV (reference sequence). CDR3 loop: CASSLSGQAANYGYTF. Written as DNA, the CDR3 is TGTGCCAGCAGTTTATCAGGGCAGGCAGCTAACTATGGCTACACCTTC.

In DNA form, the CDR3 reads TGTGCCAGCAGCTTTATGCAGGGCTCCTACGAGCAGTACTTC. It translates to CASSFMQGSYEQYF. The chain couples TRBV7-2 to TRBJ2-7; TRBD1 might be the D (5 bases). The CDR3 is 14 amino acids. Trimming stripped 3 bases from V and 0 bases from J, with 9 bases between. The germline V gene has CDR1 SGHTA and CDR2 FQGNSA.

This rearrangement joins TRBV28 to TRBJ1-2; 7 bases agree with TRBD1. Germline V lookup: CDR1 MDHEN, CDR2 SYDVKM. V lost 5 bases to trimming and J lost 2 bases; unmatched junction nucleotides: 11. The CDR3 totals 16 residues. CDR3 nucleotide sequence: TGTGCCAGCAGTACGCTGGGGACAGCGCTGAACTATGGCTACACCTTC. It encodes CASSTLGTALNYGYTF.